The 8 T cell receptor beta chains below come from one sample, sequenced in a study of graft-versus-host responses after intestinal transplantation. The repertoire was sequenced with immunoSEQ multiplex PCR; TCRdb's copy has only in-frame clones and lacks some. The top ten hold approximately 0.32% of the sample, which has more than 75,000 clones, 91% seen once. These receptors' antigens are unknown. Sequenced here: unstimulated CD4+ T cells sorted from spleen or lymph node cells, sampled before transplant. Receptors originate from a human donor who was the organ donor for an intestinal transplant.

The chain combines TRBV30 with TRBJ1-5; the D gene is possibly TRBD1 (5 bases). The V end was cut by 0 bases, the J end by 0 bases, with 12 bases between. The CDR3 consists of 16 residues. CDR1 GTSNPN and CDR2 SVGIG come from the germline V gene (reference sequence). CDR3 nucleotides: TGTGCCTGGAGTGTAATTGGGGGGAATAGCAATCAGCCCCAGCATTTT. Translated, it gives CAWSVIGGNSNQPQHF.

Here the CDR3 DNA reads TGTGCCAGCAGCTTAGCGAGCCGGGATTACACAGATACGCAGTATTTT. Its protein is CASSLASRDYTDTQYF. This chain links TRBV11-3 with TRBJ2-3, with a tentative D call TRBD2 (5 bases). The CDR3 sequence is 16 residues long. The germline gives CDR1 SGHNT, CDR2 YENEEA. Trimming took 1 base from V and 2 from J, leaving 13 bases between them.

The chain is built from TRBV5-5 and TRBJ1-4; 7 positions match TRBD1. There are 14 residues in the CDR3. The junction had 4 bases not matched to a gene; V was cut back by 2 bases and J by 6 bases. Per germline, CDR1 SGHKS and CDR2 YYEKEE (reference sequence). CDR3 nucleotide sequence: TGTGCCAGCAGCTTTGAGACAGGGTATGAAAAACTGTTTTTT. This sequence encodes CASSFETGYEKLFF.

The chain uses TRBV6-1 and TRBJ2-4; 9 positions agree with TRBD2. The CDR3 runs 14 residues. Germline V gene sequence: CDR1 MNHNS, CDR2 SASEGT. Germline trimming cut 5 bases from V and 1 base from J; bases unmatched to any gene: 0. The CDR3, as DNA: TGTGCCAGCAGTAGCGGGGGGGCCAAAAACATTCAGTACTTC. It specifies CASSSGGAKNIQYF.

The CDR3 nucleotides are TGTGCCAGCAGGCAAGAGATTTATAGCAATCAGCCCCAGCATTTT. Translating gives CASRQEIYSNQPQHF. The chain carries TRBV6-5 and TRBJ1-5; D unresolved. The CDR3 extends over 15 amino acids. Germline loops: CDR1 MNHEY, CDR2 SVGAGI. V shed 6 bases and J shed 0 bases, with 12 bases lying between them.

The gene calls are TRBV5-1 and TRBJ2-3; TRBD2 aligns across 11 bases. V was clipped by 5 bases and J by 4 bases; unmatched bases: 9. Germline CDR1 SGHRS, CDR2 YFSETQ. The CDR3 spans 16 residues. Here the CDR3 DNA reads TGCGCCAGCAGTACGTCTAGCGGGAGGAGGGCAGATACGCAGTATTTT. This gives the protein CASSTSSGRRADTQYF.

This chain joins TRBV6-6 and TRBJ2-2; 9 bases align to TRBD1. CDR3 size: 16 residues. The ends lost 7 bases at V and 3 bases at J; junction bases unmatched: 9. From germline, CDR1 is MNHNY and CDR2 SVGAGI (reference sequence). CDR3 sequence (DNA): TGTGCCAGCAAACCGGGACAGGGACTCTACACCGGGGAGCTGTTTTTT. It specifies CASKPGQGLYTGELFF.

This chain links TRBV2 with TRBJ2-1, with 7 bases aligning to TRBD2. Trimming cost V 6 bases and J 2 bases; bases outside gene matches: 7. The CDR3 has 15 amino acids. Germline-derived CDR1 and CDR2 are SNHLY and FYNNEI. DNA of the CDR3: TGTGCCAGCAGCCTTAGCGGGCAAGCCTACAATGAGCAGTTCTTC. This sequence encodes CASSLSGQAYNEQFF.